This T cell receptor (beta chain) is drawn from a study of OX40 agonist ivuxolimab in advanced cancers. Findings and caveats of the study: Clonal expansion was among the lowest in partial responders at 0.1-3.0 mg/kg, especially CD8+.

Points on this clone: No antigen is known for it.

Here immunoSEQ multiplex PCR was the method, and the copy in TCRdb shows in-frame clones only, minus some. In the table there are approximately 58,000 clones, 70% to 85% of which are singletons. The CDR3 runs 19 residues. Trimming took 0 bases from V and 3 from J; bases not matched to a gene: 6. Germline V gene data show CDR1 as MGHRA and CDR2 as YSYEKL. The material sequenced was CD4+ or CD8+ T cells sorted from blood, taken in a trial of the OX40 agonist ivuxolimab. The rearrangement joins TRBV4-1 to TRBJ2-2; 14 bases are a match to TRBD2. This sequence originates from an adult with an advanced solid tumor such as melanoma, head and neck, liver or kidney cancer. CDR3 amino acids: CASSQDKGLAGGHTGELFF. The CDR3 nucleotides read TGCGCCAGCAGCCAAGATAAAGGACTAGCGGGAGGCCACACCGGGGAGCTGTTTTTT.